This T cell receptor beta chain was found in a study of T cell responses to AZD1222 COVID-19 vaccine (TCRdb year 2021). Regarding the research as a whole: AZD1222 recipients whose second dose came at about 4 weeks and those whose second dose came at about 12 weeks were combined into one group, since spike-specific TCR depth and breadth did not differ between the two schedules. TCR sequencing covered some 250 trial participants: some 210 given two doses of AZD1222 and approximately 26 given two doses of MenACWY control vaccine. Trial participants were enrolled into age subgroups of 18-55, 56-69 and 70-plus years, which contained approximately 150, 28 and 58 TCR-sequenced participants, respectively. The study at large found these results: After two AZD1222 doses, both the breadth and the depth of spike-specific TCRs were significantly higher than at day 0 and than in MenACWY recipients. Conclusions about previously exposed vaccinees were limited because only six AZD1222 recipients were SARS-CoV-2 seropositive at baseline. Most participants were white British and females outnumbered males, and the authors suggested that clonal diversity may have been underestimated. Nearly half of unique spike-specific TCRs reportedly recognized epitopes outside regions mutated in the B.1.351 and B.1.1.7 variants. Vaccine-associated CD4 TCRs spanned the whole spike protein, with dominant responses in regions 160-218 and 743-854. Because no day 14 peak-response samples were available, the repertoires could be characterized only after the peak T cell response. The 56-69-year group was small, and its depth increase did not reach significance, likely because of low power.

The CDR3 has 14 amino acids, counting the end cysteine and phenylalanine. Only the CDR3 portion is preserved as DNA: 42 bases, with reading frame beginning at the first base. From the germline V gene, CDR1 is KGHDR and CDR2 is SFDVKD. Trimming takes 3 bases from V and 7 bases from J, and the germline ends sit 14 bases apart. As concerns this clone: The antigen it binds to is not known. Per-base qualities were not stored, and no clone one base away is much larger.

The time point tag for this specimen amounts to: baseline before first vaccination. The vaccinee samples were drawn from two UK trials, COV001 and COV002, one of which was a single-blind randomized controlled phase 2/3 trial testing AZD1222 (ChAdOx1 nCoV-19) in healthy adults. For TCRbeta chain sequencing, PBMC samples from trial participants were taken at day 0 and at day 28 after the second dose. The CDR3 regions of human TCRbeta chains were analyzed by immunosequencing. As for the authors' bioinformatics: TCRs in the repertoires were matched against a reference library of SARS-CoV-2-specific TCRs that had been generated with the MIRA antigen-specificity platform. Breadth was defined as the fraction of unique TCRs that were SARS-CoV-2-associated, and depth was defined as the fraction of total T cells that were SARS-CoV-2-associated. Each spike-specific TCR was assigned to its reactive spike region and to a CD4 or CD8 class using the MIRA data. Log10-transformed breadth and depth values were compared by one-way ANOVA with Sidak's multiple comparisons tests. Imported from immuneACCESS, the table was reduced by TCRdb to in-frame sequences with V and J called. These copies leave out some clones; in studies compared against another copy, an unresolved V gene accounts for under half, and the cause of the remainder is not known. The D gene and trimming were derived from the DNA, and the V and J assignments and clone size from that table. This sample holds approximately 130,000 clones; 85% to 90% were observed only once. Clones ranked in the top ten supply approximately 27% of the sample.

The sequences come from peripheral blood, collected on day 0 of AZD1222 vaccination. The sequence derives from an adult in good health. The chain uses TRBV24-1 and TRBJ2-5; the best D guess is TRBD1, with 5 bases matching. The nucleotide sequence is given as TGTGCCACCAGTGATGCCCAGGGTCGAGGGACCCAGTACTTC. The resulting protein is CATSDAQGRGTQYF.